One sample yielded the 5 T cell receptor beta chains listed below, sequenced in a study of response to subunit inactivated influenza vaccine. TCRdb fed the RT-PCR reads into MiXCR, producing one record per CDR3 protein. The table lists about 650,000 distinct CDR3 sequences, approximately 15% of them singletons. The sequences come from PBMCs from blood, collected 14 to 15 days before vaccination. The source of these receptors is a man aged 45-60 years who received an inactivated influenza vaccine.

The chain combines TRBV11-1 with TRBJ2-5; a possible D gene is TRBD1 (5 bases). The CDR3 totals 14 residues. Germline V gives CDR1 SGHAT, CDR2 FQDESV (reference sequence). V was pared by 4 bases and J by 0 bases, with 9 bases between. The CDR3 DNA reads TGTGCCAGCAGCTCGGAGACAGACCAAGAGACCCAGTACTTC. Protein: CASSSETDQETQYF.

The chain recombines TRBV7-2 with TRBJ2-5, with 11 bases lining up with TRBD2. Germline assignment: CDR1 SGHTA and CDR2 FQGNSA. This CDR3 is built from 17 residues. The ends lost 5 bases at V and 4 bases at J; junction bases unmatched: 12. In DNA form, the CDR3 reads TGTGCCAGCAGCCCACGGTCTAGCGGGGGGCTAACAGAGACCCAGTACTTC. It encodes CASSPRSSGGLTETQYF.

This clonotype turned up a few times. The rearrangement joins TRBV5-1 to TRBJ2-3, with 7 positions matching TRBD1. Germline V gene sequence: CDR1 SGHRS, CDR2 YFSETQ. The CDR3 runs to 15 residues. J was trimmed by 5 bases and V by 6 bases; bases with no gene match: 12. CDR3 sequence: CASTPSGGRGDTQYF. Here the CDR3 DNA reads TGCGCCAGCACCCCCTCAGGGGGAAGGGGAGATACGCAGTATTTT.

This clonotype was recorded a few times. The chain recombines TRBV4-1 with TRBJ2-3; D may be TRBD2 (6 bases). Trimming removed 2 bases from V and 2 bases from J, with 23 bases in between. CDR3 size: 19 residues. Germline CDR1 MGHRA, CDR2 YSYEKL. CDR3 bases: TGCGCCAGCAGCCAATCTCCAGTCCTGGGGGGTACCGTCACAGATACGCAGTATTTT. Translated, it gives CASSQSPVLGGTVTDTQYF.

The genes are TRBV15 and TRBJ2-1, with TRBD2 matching over 8 bases. Trimming cost V 1 base and J 9 bases; bases outside gene matches: 8. CDR1 LNHNV and CDR2 YYDKDF come from the germline V gene (reference sequence). The CDR3 length is 15 residues. The DNA of the CDR3 is TGTGCCACCAGCAGAGTACTAGCGGAGGCCAGTGAGCAGTTCTTC. Protein product: CATSRVLAEASEQFF.